This TCR beta chain was identified during a study of CD8 T cell repertoires and HIV-1 epitope variants. Study overall: Separate wells received one of Twenty-five Gag or Nef variant peptides. Tested: three Gag epitope families, Nef HW9 and YT9. 1M T cells were kept uncultured as a baseline.

After removal of 1 base from V and 5 bases from J, the junction contained 2 bases not matched to a gene. Germline-derived CDR1 and CDR2 are SEHNR and FQNEAQ (reference sequence). The CDR3 sequence is 14 residues long. Using immunoSEQ multiplex PCR, the repertoire was profiled, and TCRdb retains in-frame clones only, with some absent. The data contain about 6,300 clones, 66% of them seen just once; the ten biggest clones take up roughly two fifths. Study outcomes and limitations: Nine TCR beta clonotypes were antigen-specific, 5 to 7 apparently recognizing autologous or escape variants.

A word on this clone: Antigen unknown.

Sequencing used cultured CD8+ T cells derived from PBMCs. This chain links TRBV7-9 with TRBJ1-1; TRBD1 aligns across 9 bases. This receptor was taken from a male donor with HIV. CDR3 residues: CASSLGTGETEAFF. The CDR3 coding sequence is TGTGCCAGCAGCTTAGGGACAGGGGAGACTGAAGCTTTCTTT. The variable domain in full, with the rest retrieved from reference TRBV7-9 and TRBJ1-1, is DTGVSQNPRHKITKRGQNVTFRCDPISEHNRLYWYRQTLGQGPEFLTYFQNEAQLEKSRLLSDRFSAERPKGSFSTLEIQRTEQGDSAMYLCASSLGTGETEAFFGQGTRLTVV.